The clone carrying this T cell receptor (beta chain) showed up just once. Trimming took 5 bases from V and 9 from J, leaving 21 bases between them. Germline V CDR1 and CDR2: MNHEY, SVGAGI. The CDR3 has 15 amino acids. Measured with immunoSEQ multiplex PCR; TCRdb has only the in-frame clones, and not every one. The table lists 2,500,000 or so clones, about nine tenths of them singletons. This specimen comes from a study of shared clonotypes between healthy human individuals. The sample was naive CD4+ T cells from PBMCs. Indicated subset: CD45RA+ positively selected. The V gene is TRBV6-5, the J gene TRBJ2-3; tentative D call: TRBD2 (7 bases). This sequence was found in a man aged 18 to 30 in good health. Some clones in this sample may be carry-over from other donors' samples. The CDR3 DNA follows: TGTGCCAGCAGTCTTCGGGGGGACCCCGGGGGCACGCAGTATTTT. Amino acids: CASSLRGDPGGTQYF.